The clone carrying this T cell receptor beta chain showed up just a few times. Germline-derived CDR1 and CDR2 are DFQATT and SNEGSKA (reference sequence). This CDR3 spans 14 amino acids. Deletions cut 3 bases from V and 2 bases from J, with 11 bases between. The data originate from a study of blood T cell repertoires in COVID-19. Only in-frame clones appear in the TCRdb table, and some are missing; sequencing was by immunoSEQ multiplex PCR. The sample records hundreds of thousands of clones, 75% to 90% being singletons. Recruitment covered about two dozen US areas and drew participants whose ages spanned roughly 18 to 100 years.

Sequencing was done on a sample of PBMCs or T cells enriched from blood (not recorded which). The chain couples TRBV20-1 to TRBJ1-3; the D gene is possibly TRBD1 (6 bases). The receptor was derived from a man aged 18 to 29 who had recovered from COVID-19. CDR3 DNA: TGCAGTGCTAGTCGGGGGGGCACTGGAAACACCATATATTTT. This translates into CSASRGGTGNTIYF.